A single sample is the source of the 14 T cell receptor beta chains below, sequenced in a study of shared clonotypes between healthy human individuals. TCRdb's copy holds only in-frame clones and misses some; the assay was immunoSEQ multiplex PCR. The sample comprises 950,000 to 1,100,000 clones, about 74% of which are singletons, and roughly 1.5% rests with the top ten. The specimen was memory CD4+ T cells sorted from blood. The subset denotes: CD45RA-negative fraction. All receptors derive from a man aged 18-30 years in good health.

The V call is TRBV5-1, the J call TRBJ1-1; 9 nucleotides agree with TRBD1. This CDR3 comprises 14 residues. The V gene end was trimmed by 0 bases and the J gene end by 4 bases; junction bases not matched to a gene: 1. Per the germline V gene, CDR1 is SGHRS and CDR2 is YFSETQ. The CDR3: CASSLETGGTEAFF. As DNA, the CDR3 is TGCGCCAGCAGCTTGGAGACAGGGGGCACTGAAGCTTTCTTT.

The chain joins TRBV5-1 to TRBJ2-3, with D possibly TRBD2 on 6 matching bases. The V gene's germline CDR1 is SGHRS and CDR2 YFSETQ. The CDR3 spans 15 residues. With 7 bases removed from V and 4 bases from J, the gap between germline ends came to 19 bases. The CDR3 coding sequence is TGCGCCAGCCGCTATAGTGCGGGGCCCGCAGATACGCAGTATTTT. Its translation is CASRYSAGPADTQYF.

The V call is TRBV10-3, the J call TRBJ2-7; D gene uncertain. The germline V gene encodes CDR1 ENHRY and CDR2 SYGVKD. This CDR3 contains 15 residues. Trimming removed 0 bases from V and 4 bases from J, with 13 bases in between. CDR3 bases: TGTGCCATCAGTGAGTCGACTCAGATCGGTTACGAGCAGTACTTC. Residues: CAISESTQIGYEQYF.

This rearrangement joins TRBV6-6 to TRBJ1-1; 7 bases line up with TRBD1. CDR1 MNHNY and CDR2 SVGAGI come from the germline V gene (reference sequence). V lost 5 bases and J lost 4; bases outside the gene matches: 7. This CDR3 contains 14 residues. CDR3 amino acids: CASSQQGSGTEAFF. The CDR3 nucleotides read TGTGCCAGCAGTCAACAGGGGTCGGGCACTGAAGCTTTCTTT.

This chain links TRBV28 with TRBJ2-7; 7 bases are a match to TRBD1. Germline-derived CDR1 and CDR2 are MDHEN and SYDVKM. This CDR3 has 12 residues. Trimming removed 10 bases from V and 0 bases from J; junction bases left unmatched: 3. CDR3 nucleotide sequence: TGTGCCACCCGGGACAGCTCCTACGAGCAGTACTTC. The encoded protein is CATRDSSYEQYF. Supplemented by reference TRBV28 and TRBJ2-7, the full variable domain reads DVKVTQSSRYLVKRTGEKVFLECVQDMDHENMFWYRQDPGLGLRLIYFSYDVKMKEKGDIPEGYSVSREKKERFSLILESASTNQTSMYLCATRDSSYEQYFGPGTRLTVT.

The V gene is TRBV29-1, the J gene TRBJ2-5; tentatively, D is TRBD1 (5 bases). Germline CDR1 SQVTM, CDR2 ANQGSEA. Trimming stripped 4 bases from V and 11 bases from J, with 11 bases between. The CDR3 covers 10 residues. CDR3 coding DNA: TGCAGCGTTGTAAGGGGCAATCAGTACTTC. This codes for CSVVRGNQYF.

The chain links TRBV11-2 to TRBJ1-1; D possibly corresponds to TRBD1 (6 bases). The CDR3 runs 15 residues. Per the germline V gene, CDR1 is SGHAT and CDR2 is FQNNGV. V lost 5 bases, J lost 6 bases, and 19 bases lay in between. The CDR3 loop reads CASSQGHPTLAEAFF. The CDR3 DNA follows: TGTGCCAGCAGCCAGGGACACCCAACGCTCGCTGAAGCTTTCTTT.

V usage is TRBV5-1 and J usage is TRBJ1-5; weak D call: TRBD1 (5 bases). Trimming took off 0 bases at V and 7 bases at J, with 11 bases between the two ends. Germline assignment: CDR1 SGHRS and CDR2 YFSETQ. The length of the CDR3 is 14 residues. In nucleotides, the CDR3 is TGCGCCAGCAGCTTGGGTTCGGGGGAACAGCCCCAGCATTTT. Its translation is CASSLGSGEQPQHF.

The CDR3 reads CASSLQHPGTTYGYTF. The CDR3 DNA follows: TGTGCCAGCAGTCTCCAACATCCCGGGACGACCTATGGCTACACCTTC. This rearrangement joins TRBV28 to TRBJ1-2, with D perhaps TRBD1 (5 bases). The CDR3 is 16 amino acids. Germline CDR1 MDHEN, CDR2 SYDVKM. The V end lost 5 bases, the J end lost 4 bases, and 20 bases lay between the germline ends.

Written as DNA, the CDR3 is TGTGCACTATTAAGGCAGATGAACACTGAAGCTTTCTTT. Translation: CALLRQMNTEAFF. V is TRBV30 and J is TRBJ1-1, with no clear D. The CDR3 covers 13 residues. Germline V gene sequence: CDR1 GTSNPN, CDR2 SVGIG (reference sequence).

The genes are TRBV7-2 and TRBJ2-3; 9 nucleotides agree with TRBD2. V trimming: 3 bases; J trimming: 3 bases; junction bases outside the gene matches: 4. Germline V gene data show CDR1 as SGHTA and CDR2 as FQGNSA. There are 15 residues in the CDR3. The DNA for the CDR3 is TGTGCCAGCAGCTTGCGGGAGGGCGGGACAGATACGCAGTATTTT. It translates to CASSLREGGTDTQYF.

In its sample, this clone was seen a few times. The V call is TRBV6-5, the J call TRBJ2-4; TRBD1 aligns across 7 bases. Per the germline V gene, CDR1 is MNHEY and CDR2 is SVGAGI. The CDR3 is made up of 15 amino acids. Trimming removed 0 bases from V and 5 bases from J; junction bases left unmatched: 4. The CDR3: CASSYSRGGENIQYF. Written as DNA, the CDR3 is TGTGCCAGCAGTTACTCTAGAGGGGGCGAAAACATTCAGTACTTC.

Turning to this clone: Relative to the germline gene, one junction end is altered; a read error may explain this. This CDR3 reads CASSEEPSGSLIF. In DNA, the CDR3 is TGCGCCAGCAGTGAAGAGCCTAGCGGGAGCCTGATTTTC. The J gene is TRBJ2-4, the V gene TRBV10-1; 10 nucleotides agree with TRBD2. The CDR3 consists of 13 residues. CDR1 WNHNN and CDR2 SYGVQD come from the germline V gene (reference sequence).

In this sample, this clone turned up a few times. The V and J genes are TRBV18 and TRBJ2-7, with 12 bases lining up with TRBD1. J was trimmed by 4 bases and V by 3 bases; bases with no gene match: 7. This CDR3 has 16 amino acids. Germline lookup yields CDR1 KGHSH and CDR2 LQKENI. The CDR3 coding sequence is TGTGCCAGCTCACCCCCGGGACAGGGGGCAAGTTACGAGCAGTACTTC. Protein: CASSPPGQGASYEQYF.